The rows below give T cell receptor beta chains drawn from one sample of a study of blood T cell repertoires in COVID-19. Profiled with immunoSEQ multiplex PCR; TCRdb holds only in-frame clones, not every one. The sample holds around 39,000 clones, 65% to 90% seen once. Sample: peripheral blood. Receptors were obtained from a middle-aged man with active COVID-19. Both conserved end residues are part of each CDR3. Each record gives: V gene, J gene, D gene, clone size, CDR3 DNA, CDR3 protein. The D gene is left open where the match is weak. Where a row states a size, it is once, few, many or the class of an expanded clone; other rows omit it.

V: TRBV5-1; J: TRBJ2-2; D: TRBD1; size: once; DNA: TGCGCCAGCAGCTTGAACAGGGGGCTCGGCGGGGAGCTGTTTTTT; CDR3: CASSLNRGLGGELFF
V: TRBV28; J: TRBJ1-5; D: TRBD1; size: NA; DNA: TGTGCCAGCAGTTTACTAAACAGGGGTCAGCCCCAGCATTTT; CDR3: CASSLLNRGQPQHF
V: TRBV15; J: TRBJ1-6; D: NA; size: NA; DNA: TGTGCCACCAGCCCGTCGGGGGGTGATAATTCACCCCTCCACTTT; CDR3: CATSPSGGDNSPLHF
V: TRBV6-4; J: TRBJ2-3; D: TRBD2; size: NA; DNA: TGTGCCAGCAGTGAACTAGCGTCAACAGATACGCAGTATTTT; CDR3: CASSELASTDTQYF
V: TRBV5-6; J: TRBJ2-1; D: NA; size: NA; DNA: TGTGCCAGCAGCTTCGGCGGAGGGTCGGATGAGCAGTTCTTC; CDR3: CASSFGGGSDEQFF
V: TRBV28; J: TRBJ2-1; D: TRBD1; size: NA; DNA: TGTGCCAGCAGTTCGCTCCTCTTGACAGGGAAGAATGAGCAGTTCTTC; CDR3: CASSSLLLTGKNEQFF
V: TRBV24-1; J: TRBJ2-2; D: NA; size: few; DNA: TGTGCCACCAGTGCCCCGCGGGCAGGGGCCTACACCGGGGAGCTGTTTTTT; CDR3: CATSAPRAGAYTGELFF
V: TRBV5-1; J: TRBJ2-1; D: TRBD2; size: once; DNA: TGCGCCAGCAGCCAGGGACTAGCCGCCAATGAGCAGTTCTTC; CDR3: CASSQGLAANEQFF
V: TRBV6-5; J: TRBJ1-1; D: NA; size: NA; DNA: TGTGCCAGCAGTTGGGTGGCGGGAACGAACACTGAAGCTTTCTTT; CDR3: CASSWVAGTNTEAFF
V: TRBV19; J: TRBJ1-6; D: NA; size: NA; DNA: TGTGCCAGTAGTATTAGAGCGAATTCACCCCTCCACTTT; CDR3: CASSIRANSPLHF
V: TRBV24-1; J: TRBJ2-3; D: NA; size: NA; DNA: TGTGCCACCAGTGATTTCCCAGGCACAGATACGCAGTATTTT; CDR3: CATSDFPGTDTQYF
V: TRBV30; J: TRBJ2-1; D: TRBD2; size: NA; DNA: TGTGCCTGGAGCCCTCCCCGGACTAGCGGCCACAATGAGCAGTTCTTC; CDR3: CAWSPPRTSGHNEQFF
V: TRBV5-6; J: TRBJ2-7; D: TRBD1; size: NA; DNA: TGTGCCAGCAGCTTGTTCGGGACAGGGGAGTCCTACGAGCAGTACTTC; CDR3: CASSLFGTGESYEQYF
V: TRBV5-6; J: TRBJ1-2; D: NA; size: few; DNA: TGTGCCAGCAGCTTGGATAGCGGCTATGGCTACACCTTC; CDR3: CASSLDSGYGYTF
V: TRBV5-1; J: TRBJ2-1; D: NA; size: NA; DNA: TGCGCCAGCAGCCTGCCCGGGTCCAATGAGCAGTTCTTC; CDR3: CASSLPGSNEQFF
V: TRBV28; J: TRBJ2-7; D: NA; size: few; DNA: TGTGCCAGCAGTTTATATGTGGGCTACTCCTACGAGCAGTACTTC; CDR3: CASSLYVGYSYEQYF
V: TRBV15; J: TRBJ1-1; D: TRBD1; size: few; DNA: TGTGCCACCAGCAAAACCGACAGGGGTCCGTCTTCTGATTGGGCTTTCTTT; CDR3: CATSKTDRGPSSDWAFF
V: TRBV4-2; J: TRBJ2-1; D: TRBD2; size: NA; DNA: TGTGCCAGCAGCCCCCCTACGGGAGGGCAGAATGAGCAGTTCTTC; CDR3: CASSPPTGGQNEQFF
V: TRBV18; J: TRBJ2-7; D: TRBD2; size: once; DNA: TGTGCCAGCTCACCACTGGGGGGGGGCTACGAGCAGTACTTC; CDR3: CASSPLGGGYEQYF
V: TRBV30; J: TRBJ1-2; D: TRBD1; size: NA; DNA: TGTGCCTGGAGCCTCAGACAGGGATGGATCTATGGCTACACCTTC; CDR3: CAWSLRQGWIYGYTF
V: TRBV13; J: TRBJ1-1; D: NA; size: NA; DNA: TGTGCCAGCAGCAAGACGGGGGGGAACACTGAAGCTTTCTTT; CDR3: CASSKTGGNTEAFF
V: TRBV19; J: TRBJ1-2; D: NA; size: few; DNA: TGTGCCAGTAGTATAGATCTGAGACAAAGCTATGGCTACACCTTC; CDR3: CASSIDLRQSYGYTF
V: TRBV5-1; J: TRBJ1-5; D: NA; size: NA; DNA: TGCGCCAGCAGCTTAGGGGCAGGGGAACAGCCCCAGCATTTT; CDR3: CASSLGAGEQPQHF